This T cell receptor (beta chain) appears in the sequencing data of a study of blood T cell repertoires in COVID-19. The CDR3 totals 15 residues. Per germline, CDR1 LGHNA and CDR2 YSLEER. The V and J ends lost 0 bases and 3 bases respectively, with 11 bases between them. Repertoires were generated with immunoSEQ multiplex PCR, while TCRdb's copy carries only in-frame clones and drops some. The profile shows about 310,000 clones, less than 85% of them singletons. Specimen: PBMCs or T cells enriched from blood (not recorded which). The source is a woman aged 30 to 39 who had been exposed to COVID-19. This rearrangement joins TRBV4-3 to TRBJ1-1, with D uncertain. The CDR3 is CASSQDLEGYTEAFF. CDR3 nucleotide sequence: TGCGCCAGCAGCCAAGATCTGGAGGGCTACACTGAAGCTTTCTTT.